This T cell receptor (beta chain) was documented in a study of T cell responses to AZD1222 COVID-19 vaccine. Produced via immunoSEQ multiplex PCR; TCRdb's table is partial and in-frame only. Here the sample spans some 130,000 clones, 84% being singletons. From germline, CDR1 is MDHEN and CDR2 SYDVKM. This CDR3 is 15 amino acids long. V lost 5 bases and J 1 base, leaving 14 bases between the germline ends. Specimen: peripheral blood, collected on day 0 of AZD1222 vaccination. The rearrangement links TRBV28 to TRBJ1-2; D may be TRBD1 (6 bases). This TCR came from an adult in good health. Written as DNA, the CDR3 is TGTGCCAGCAGTCCCCAGACAGGAATTAACTATGGCTACACCTTC. It encodes CASSPQTGINYGYTF.